This T cell receptor beta chain was sequenced during a study of blood T cells in healthy people across ages. The wider study: Per every two T cells, about one barcoded beta molecule was captured by template switching. Study-level findings and limits: More naive CD4+ cells and higher diversity marked long-lived donors relative to aged donors.

CDR1 is MGHRA, CDR2 YSYEKL, per germline. The CDR3 sequence is 16 residues long. The germline V and J ends were trimmed by 2 bases and 7 bases, with 20 bases remaining between them. In regard to this clonotype: Its antigen remains unidentified.

A sample-barcoded 5' primer and a J-beta primer mix were used in a second PCR of about 7 to 11 cycles. TCRdb re-called the 5' RACE reads through MiXCR, storing one row per CDR3 protein. The data hold around 1,600,000 distinct CDR3 sequences, with 42% observed a single time. The chain couples TRBV4-1 to TRBJ1-2; D not resolved. The sequenced material came from blood. This receptor was taken from a woman aged 18-29 years in good health. The CDR3 DNA is TGCGCCAGCAGCCAACCTACTCGTGGCCGTGGTGGTGGCTACACCTTC. Protein: CASSQPTRGRGGGYTF.